The 27 T cell receptor beta chains below were found in one sample sequenced in a study of T cells after yellow fever vaccination. TCRdb processed the 5' RACE reads anew with MiXCR; each CDR3 protein has one entry. Altogether 550,000 to 750,000 distinct CDR3 sequences are present, around an eighth being singletons, with the ten largest covering more than 13%. The source material was PBMCs, sampled on the day of the yellow fever booster vaccination. These receptors originate from a man aged 25 to 40 who received the YFV17D yellow fever vaccine.

The chain recombines TRBV6-1 with TRBJ2-2; D unclear. This CDR3 is built from 16 residues. With 6 bases removed from V and 5 bases from J, the gap between germline ends came to 19 bases. Germline lookup yields CDR1 MNHNS and CDR2 SASEGT. DNA for the CDR3: TGTGCCAGCAGCCCCCTGAGAATGGCGTGGACCGGGGAGCTGTTTTTT. Residues: CASSPLRMAWTGELFF.

This sequence joins TRBV29-1 and TRBJ2-7; D is possibly TRBD1 or TRBD2 (5 bases each). V was clipped by 7 bases and J by 4 bases, with 14 bases between them. Germline CDR1 reads SQVTM; CDR2 reads ANQGSEA. This CDR3 comprises 12 residues. Here the CDR3 reads CSALWDGYEQYF. CDR3 DNA sequence: TGCAGCGCCCTCTGGGACGGTTACGAGCAGTACTTC.

The V call is TRBV5-1, the J call TRBJ2-5; D gene unclear. The germline CDR1 and CDR2 sequences are SGHRS and YFSETQ. Trimming shortened V by 1 base and J by 0 bases, and 7 bases separated the two germline ends. This CDR3 contains 14 residues. CDR3 sequence: CASSLPRDQETQYF. The CDR3 DNA reads TGCGCCAGCAGCTTGCCCCGGGACCAAGAGACCCAGTACTTC.

On this clonotype itself: The conserved phenylalanine or tryptophan is not found at the CDR3 terminus, so this likely reflects a read error. The rearrangement links TRBV28 to TRBJ2-3; D perhaps matches TRBD2 (7 bases). This CDR3 has 13 residues. CDR1 and CDR2 (germline): MDHEN, SYDVKM. V was clipped by 7 bases and J by 4 bases, with 12 bases between them. CDR3 region: CASTGGLSDTQYS. The CDR3 DNA sequence: TGTGCCAGCACCGGGGGGCTATCAGATACGCAGTATTCT.

This clonotype has only a few counts. The rearrangement links TRBV29-1 to TRBJ2-2, with 7 bases fitting TRBD1. V lost 4 bases and J lost 5; bases outside the gene matches: 10. The CDR3 is made up of 15 amino acids. Germline CDR1 and CDR2: SQVTM and ANQGSEA. In nucleotides, the CDR3 is TGCAGCGTTGTGGTACAGGGGATTCCGACCGGGGAGCTGTTTTTT. Residues: CSVVVQGIPTGELFF.

This clonotype was found many times. The CDR3 DNA reads as TGTGCCTGGAACAGGGGGCTAGGAGGGGAGACCGGGGAGCTGTTTTTT. Protein sequence: CAWNRGLGGETGELFF. The chain is built from TRBV30 and TRBJ2-2, with 9 bases aligning to TRBD1. From germline, CDR1 is GTSNPN and CDR2 SVGIG (reference sequence). This CDR3 is 16 amino acids long. Germline trimming cut 4 bases from V and 5 bases from J; bases unmatched to any gene: 11.

This clonotype occurred a few times. The V gene is TRBV12-3 or TRBV12-4, the J gene TRBJ2-3, with 9 bases that match TRBD2. V dropped 4 bases and J dropped 11; count of bases not matched to a gene: 19. This CDR3 has 17 residues. The CDR3, as DNA: TGTGCCAGCAGTTCTTTTCGGGCGGGGGGGCGACGAATGGTGCAGTATTTT. Translation: CASSSFRAGGRRMVQYF.

J is TRBJ1-6 and V is TRBV9, with unresolved D. Germline values: CDR1 SGDLS, CDR2 YYNGEE. Trimming removed 2 bases from V and 9 bases from J, with 9 bases in between. This CDR3 contains 13 residues. The CDR3 DNA reads TGTGCCAGCAGCGTGGACCGGGGTTCACCCCTCCACTTT. This gives the protein CASSVDRGSPLHF.

The rearrangement joins TRBV9 to TRBJ2-1, with D unclear. Trimming left V 9 bases short and J 14 bases short, with 18 bases between. CDR3 length equals 11 residues. Germline CDR1 is SGDLS and CDR2 is YYNGEE. CDR3 coding DNA: TGTGCCAACCTGTGGACCGGCTTAGAGTTCTTC. Protein product: CANLWTGLEFF.

This clonotype has just a few counts. The gene calls are TRBV20-1 and TRBJ1-2, with TRBD1 identical over 7 bases. From germline, CDR1 is DFQATT and CDR2 SNEGSKA (reference sequence). V lost 0 bases to trimming and J lost 2 bases; unmatched junction nucleotides: 12. The CDR3 contains 17 residues. The CDR3 bases are TGCAGTGCTAGAGATTTTAGGAGTGGGACAGACAACTATGGCTACACCTTC. It is translated as CSARDFRSGTDNYGYTF.

The chain combines TRBV3-1 with TRBJ2-7, with D maybe TRBD1 (5 bases). The V end was cut by 3 bases, the J end by 6 bases, with 12 bases between. This CDR3 contains 13 residues. Germline CDR1 and CDR2: LGHDT and YNNKEL (reference sequence). CDR3 residues: CASSQGLVGEQYF. The CDR3, as DNA: TGTGCCAGCAGCCAGGGGCTAGTGGGCGAGCAGTACTTC.

This chain connects TRBV12-3 or TRBV12-4 to TRBJ2-2; no clear D gene. V lost 0 bases, J lost 4 bases, and 9 bases lay in between. This CDR3 is 15 amino acids long. CDR3 in amino acids: CASSLARYLTGELFF. CDR3 in DNA: TGTGCCAGCAGTTTAGCGCGGTACCTCACCGGGGAGCTGTTTTTT.

This chain uses TRBV11-2 with TRBJ2-7; TRBD1 agrees at 9 bases. CDR3 length equals 16 residues. Trimming took 1 base from V and 3 from J; bases not matched to a gene: 7. Germline assignment: CDR1 SGHAT and CDR2 FQNNGV. In DNA form, the CDR3 reads TGTGCCAGCAGCTTAGCCCCCGGGACAGGGTTCTACGAGCAGTACTTC. The encoded protein is CASSLAPGTGFYEQYF.

This clonotype was seen a few times. The chain has TRBV20-1 and TRBJ2-5, with unresolved D. CDR3 length: 15 amino acids. CDR1 is DFQATT and CDR2 is SNEGSKA in the germline V gene (reference sequence). V was trimmed by 1 base and J by 0 bases, leaving 12 bases between them. CDR3 residues: CSARGPSAYQETQYF. The CDR3 coding sequence is TGCAGTGCTAGAGGTCCCTCGGCGTACCAAGAGACCCAGTACTTC.

This chain links TRBV5-1 with TRBJ2-1; 9 positions match TRBD2. Germline trimming cut 0 bases from V and 4 bases from J; bases unmatched to any gene: 8. The V gene's germline CDR1 is SGHRS and CDR2 YFSETQ. The CDR3 is 17 residues long. For the CDR3, the DNA is TGCGCCAGCAGCTTGGCCATCGCGGGAGGGCCTTACAATGAGCAGTTCTTC. It yields the protein CASSLAIAGGPYNEQFF.

The genes are TRBV12-3 or TRBV12-4 and TRBJ2-2, with 7 bases identical to TRBD1. The V gene end was trimmed by 7 bases and the J gene end by 0 bases; junction bases not matched to a gene: 5. The CDR3 covers 15 residues. The CDR3 DNA reads TGTGCCAGCACCACCGGGACAGCGAACACCGGGGAGCTGTTTTTT. It codes for CASTTGTANTGELFF.

This chain links TRBV10-3 with TRBJ1-6, with D perhaps TRBD1 (6 bases). Germline V lookup: CDR1 ENHRY, CDR2 SYGVKD. The CDR3 is 14 residues long. The germline V and J ends were trimmed by 7 bases and 7 bases, with 14 bases remaining between them. The CDR3 sequence is CAIKAGEENSPLHF. The CDR3, as DNA: TGTGCCATCAAGGCAGGGGAAGAAAATTCACCCCTCCACTTT.

The rearrangement joins TRBV2 to TRBJ2-3, with 7 bases aligning to TRBD1. The germline CDR1 and CDR2 sequences are SNHLY and FYNNEI. The CDR3 consists of 16 residues. The V segment lost 2 bases and the J segment 3 bases; nucleotides outside the gene matches: 8. CDR3 in amino acids: CASSEQGVRGTDTQYF. The CDR3 DNA sequence: TGTGCCAGCAGTGAACAGGGGGTGAGGGGAACAGATACGCAGTATTTT.

This clonotype was counted a few times. The chain employs TRBV12-3 or TRBV12-4 and TRBJ2-7; 9 nucleotides align to TRBD1. Trimming took 6 bases from V and 3 from J; bases not matched to a gene: 6. The CDR3 length is 14 residues. The CDR3 loop is CASRGTGRHYEQYF. The CDR3 DNA sequence: TGTGCCAGCAGAGGGACAGGGCGCCACTACGAGCAGTACTTC.

There are many counts of this clonotype. The rearrangement joins TRBV5-6 to TRBJ2-3, with a weak D call TRBD2 (6 bases). The V end lost 4 bases, the J end lost 2 bases, and 8 bases lay between the germline ends. CDR3 length: 13 residues. Germline values: CDR1 SGHDT, CDR2 YYEEEE. CDR3 sequence reads: CASSRTNTDTQYF. The DNA of the CDR3 is TGTGCCAGCAGCCGGACTAACACAGATACGCAGTATTTT.

The genes are TRBV25-1 and TRBJ1-4; D unclear. The germline V gene encodes CDR1 MGHDK and CDR2 SYGVNS. Between the trimmed V and J ends, which lost 2 bases and 6 bases, there was a span of 10 bases. This CDR3 region has 14 residues. The CDR3 is CASSEISPDEKLFF. The CDR3 nucleotides read TGTGCCAGCAGTGAAATCTCCCCTGATGAAAAACTGTTTTTT.

This clonotype has just a few counts. The chain has TRBV12-1 and TRBJ2-1; the table calls TRBD2, which could not be checked here. TRBV12-1 is termed a pseudogene. The CDR3 extends over 15 amino acids. The CDR3 DNA is TGTGCCAGCAGCCTCCTAGCCACCAGCGCCAATGAGCAGTTCTTC. Protein: CASSLLATSANEQFF.

Here the CDR3 reads CASSLRQGGFNEQFF. For the CDR3, the DNA is TGTGCCAGCAGTTTACGACAGGGGGGATTCAATGAGCAGTTCTTC. The chain uses TRBV27 and TRBJ2-1, with 9 bases aligning to TRBD1. Germline values: CDR1 MNHEY, CDR2 SMNVEV (reference sequence). This CDR3 region has 15 residues. Losses at the gene ends were 2 bases for V and 6 bases for J; bases not matched to a gene: 5.

There are many counts of this clonotype. The chain links TRBV12-3 or TRBV12-4 to TRBJ2-5, with D possibly TRBD2 on 5 matching bases. Deletions cut 8 bases from V and 7 bases from J, with 14 bases between. The CDR3 length is 12 residues. The CDR3: CASSGGLWTQYF. Here the CDR3 DNA reads TGTGCCAGCTCCGGAGGCCTCTGGACCCAGTACTTC.

The chain has TRBV7-2 and TRBJ1-5; perhaps TRBD1 as D (6 bases). Germline-derived CDR1 and CDR2 are SGHTA and FQGNSA. CDR3 length: 16 residues. The ends were cut back, 5 bases at V and 4 bases at J, with 18 bases in the middle. The CDR3 DNA follows: TGTGCCAGCAGCGACGGGGGGCAAGGGGGGAATCAGCCCCAGCATTTT. This sequence encodes CASSDGGQGGNQPQHF.

CDR3: CASSLARVGYGYTF. The CDR3 bases are TGTGCCAGCAGTTTAGCCAGGGTCGGCTATGGCTACACCTTC. This chain connects TRBV12-3 or TRBV12-4 to TRBJ1-2; TRBD1 is a possible D gene (5 bases). Trimming left V 0 bases short and J 4 bases short, with 9 bases between. The CDR3 loop spans 14 amino acids.

This clonotype was counted a few times. The chain couples TRBV3-1 to TRBJ1-6; perhaps TRBD1 as D (6 bases). Per germline, CDR1 LGHDT and CDR2 YNNKEL (reference sequence). Trimming took off 1 base at V and 7 bases at J, with 8 bases between the two ends. CDR3 length equals 14 residues. The CDR3 DNA is TGTGCCAGCAGCCAAGTGGGGGGCAATTCACCCCTCCACTTT. Translation gives CASSQVGGNSPLHF.